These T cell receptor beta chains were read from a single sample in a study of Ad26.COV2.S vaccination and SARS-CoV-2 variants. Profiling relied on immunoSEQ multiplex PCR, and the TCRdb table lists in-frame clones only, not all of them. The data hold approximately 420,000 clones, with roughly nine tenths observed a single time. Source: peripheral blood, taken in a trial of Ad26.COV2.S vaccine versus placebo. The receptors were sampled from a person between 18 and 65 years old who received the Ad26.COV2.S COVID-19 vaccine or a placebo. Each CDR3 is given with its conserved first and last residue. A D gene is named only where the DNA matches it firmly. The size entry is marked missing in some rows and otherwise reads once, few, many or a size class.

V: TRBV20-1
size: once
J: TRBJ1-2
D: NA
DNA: TGCAGTGCTAGAGGGGACCTCTTC
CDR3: CSARGDLF

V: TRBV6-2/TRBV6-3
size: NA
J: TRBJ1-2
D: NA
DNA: TGTGCCAGCAGTTACTCAGGCAGGAACTATGGCTACACCTTC
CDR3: CASSYSGRNYGYTF

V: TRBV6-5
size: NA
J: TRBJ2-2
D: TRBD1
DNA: TGTGCCAGCAGTACAGGGGTTAGGTCCGGGGAGCTGTTTTTT
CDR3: CASSTGVRSGELFF

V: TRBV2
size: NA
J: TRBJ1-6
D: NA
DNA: TGTGCCAGCAGAATAGGGACCTCTCCTTCACCCCTCCACTTT
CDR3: CASRIGTSPSPLHF

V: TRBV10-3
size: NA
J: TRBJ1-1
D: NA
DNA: TGTGCCATCAGTGAGTCGTCGGGCGGTGAAGCTTTCTTT
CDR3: CAISESSGGEAFF

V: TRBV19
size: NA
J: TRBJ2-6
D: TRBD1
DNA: TGTGCCAGTAGTATCCGGACAGGGGGTTACCAGAAACCTGGGGCCAACGTCCTGACTTTC
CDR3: CASSIRTGGYQKPGANVLTF

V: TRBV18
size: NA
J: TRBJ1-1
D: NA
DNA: TGTGCCAGCTCACCACGTGGCAGGGTGTTTGACACTGAAGCTTTCTTT
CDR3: CASSPRGRVFDTEAFF

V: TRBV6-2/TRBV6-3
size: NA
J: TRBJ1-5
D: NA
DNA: TGTGCCAGCAGTTACTTCGGACAGACTAATCAGCCCCAGCATTTT
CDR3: CASSYFGQTNQPQHF

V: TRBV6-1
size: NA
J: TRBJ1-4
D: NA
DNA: TGTGCCAGCAGTGAATTGTGGAGCAGGGAAAAACTGTTTTTT
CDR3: CASSELWSREKLFF

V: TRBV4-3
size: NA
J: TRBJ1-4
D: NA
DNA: TGCGCCAGCAGCCAAGATGCGCCAGGGAGGTCTAATGAAAAACTGTTTTTT
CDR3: CASSQDAPGRSNEKLFF

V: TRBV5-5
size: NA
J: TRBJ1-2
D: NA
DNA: TGTGCCAGCAGCCCCCAGGGCGGAGGAATATTGGATCACTATGGCTACACCTTC
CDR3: CASSPQGGGILDHYGYTF

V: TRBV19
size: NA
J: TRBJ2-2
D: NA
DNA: TGTGCCAGTAGTCAGACGGGGGCATGGACCGGGGAGCTGTTTTTT
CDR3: CASSQTGAWTGELFF

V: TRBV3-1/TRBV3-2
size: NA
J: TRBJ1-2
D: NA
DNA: TGTGCCAGCAGCCAAGAGGGGGGTACCTATGGCTACACCTTC
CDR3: CASSQEGGTYGYTF

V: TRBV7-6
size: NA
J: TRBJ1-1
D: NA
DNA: TGTGCCAGCAGCCTGCGGGGCCGGAACACTGAAGCTTTCTTT
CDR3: CASSLRGRNTEAFF

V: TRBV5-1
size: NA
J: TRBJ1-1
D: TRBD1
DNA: TGCGCCAGCAGCTTGGCTTCCCTACAGGGGGGAAGGACTGAAGCTTTCTTT
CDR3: CASSLASLQGGRTEAFF

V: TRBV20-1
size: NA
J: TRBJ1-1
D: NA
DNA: TGCAGTGCTAGTCGACGACAGCGGGATGAAGCTTTCTTT
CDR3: CSASRRQRDEAFF

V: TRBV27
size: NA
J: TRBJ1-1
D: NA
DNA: TGTGCCAGCAGTTCCGGGAACACTGAAGCTTTCTTT
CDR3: CASSSGNTEAFF

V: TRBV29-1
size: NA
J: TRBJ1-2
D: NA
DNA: TGCAGCGTTGGGGAAAGGCCAAACTATGGCTACACCTTC
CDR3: CSVGERPNYGYTF

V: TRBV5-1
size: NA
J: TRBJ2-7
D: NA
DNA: TGCGCCAGCAGCCAGGACCTTTTCTACGAGCAGTACTTC
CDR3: CASSQDLFYEQYF

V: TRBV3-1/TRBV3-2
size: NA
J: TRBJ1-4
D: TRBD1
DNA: TGTGCCAGCAGCCAGGGACAGGGGGCCAATGAAAAACTGTTTTTT
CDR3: CASSQGQGANEKLFF

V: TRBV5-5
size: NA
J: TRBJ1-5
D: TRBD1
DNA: TGTGCCAGCAGCCTCGACAGGGGGCCCCATCAGCCCCAGCATTTT
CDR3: CASSLDRGPHQPQHF

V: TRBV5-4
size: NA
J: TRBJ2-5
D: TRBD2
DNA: TGTGCCAGCAGCCCCCTTCTAGCGGGAGAAGAGACCCAGTACTTC
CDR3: CASSPLLAGEETQYF